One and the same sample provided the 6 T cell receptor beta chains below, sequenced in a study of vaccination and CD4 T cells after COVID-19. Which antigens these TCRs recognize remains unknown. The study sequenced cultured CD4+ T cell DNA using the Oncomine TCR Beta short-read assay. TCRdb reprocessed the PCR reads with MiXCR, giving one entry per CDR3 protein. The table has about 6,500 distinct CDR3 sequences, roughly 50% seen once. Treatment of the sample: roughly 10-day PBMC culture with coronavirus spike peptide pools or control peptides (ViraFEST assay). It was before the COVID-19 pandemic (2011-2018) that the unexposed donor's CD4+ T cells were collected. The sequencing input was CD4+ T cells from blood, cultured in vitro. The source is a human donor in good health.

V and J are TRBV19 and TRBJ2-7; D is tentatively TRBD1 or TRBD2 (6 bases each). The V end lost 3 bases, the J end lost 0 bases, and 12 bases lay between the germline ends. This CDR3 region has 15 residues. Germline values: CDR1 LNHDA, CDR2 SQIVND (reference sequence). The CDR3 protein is CASSMAGGSSYEQYF. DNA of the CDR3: TGTGCCAGTAGTATGGCCGGGGGCAGCTCCTACGAGCAGTACTTC. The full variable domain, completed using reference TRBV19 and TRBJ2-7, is DGGITQSPKYLFRKEGQNVTLSCEQNLNHDAMYWYRQDPGQGLRLIYYSQIVNDFQKGDIAEGYSVSREKKESFPLTVTSAQKNPTAFYLCASSMAGGSSYEQYFGPGTRLTVT.

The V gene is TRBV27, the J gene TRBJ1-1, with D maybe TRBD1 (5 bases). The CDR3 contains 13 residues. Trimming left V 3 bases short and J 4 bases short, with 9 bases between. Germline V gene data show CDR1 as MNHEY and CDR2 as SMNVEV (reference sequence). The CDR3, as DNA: TGTGCCAGCAGTTTTCTTGGGGGCACTGAAGCTTTCTTT. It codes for CASSFLGGTEAFF.

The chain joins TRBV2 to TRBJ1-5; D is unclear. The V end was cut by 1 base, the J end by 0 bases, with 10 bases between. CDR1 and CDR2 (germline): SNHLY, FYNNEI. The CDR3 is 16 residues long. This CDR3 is CASSEESVYSNQPQHF. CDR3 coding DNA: TGTGCCAGCAGTGAAGAATCAGTTTATAGCAATCAGCCCCAGCATTTT. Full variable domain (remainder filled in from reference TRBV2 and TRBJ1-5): EPEVTQTPSHQVTQMGQEVILRCVPISNHLYFYWYRQILGQKVEFLVSFYNNEISEKSEIFDDQFSVERPDGSNFTLKIRSTKLEDSAMYFCASSEESVYSNQPQHFGDGTRLSIL.

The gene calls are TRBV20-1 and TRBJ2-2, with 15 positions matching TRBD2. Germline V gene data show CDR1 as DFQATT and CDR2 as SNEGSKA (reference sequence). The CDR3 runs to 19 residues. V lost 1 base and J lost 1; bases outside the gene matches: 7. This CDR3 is CSARAGTSGRLRNTGELFF. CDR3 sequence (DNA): TGCAGTGCTAGAGCCGGGACTAGCGGGAGGTTAAGGAACACCGGGGAGCTGTTTTTT.

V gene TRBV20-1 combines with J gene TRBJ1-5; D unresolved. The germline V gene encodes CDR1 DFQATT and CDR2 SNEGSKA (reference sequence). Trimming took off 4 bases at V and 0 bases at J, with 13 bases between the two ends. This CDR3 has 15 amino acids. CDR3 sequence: CSATPLTNSNQPQHF. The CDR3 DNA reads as TGCAGTGCTACCCCCCTAACGAATAGCAATCAGCCCCAGCATTTT.

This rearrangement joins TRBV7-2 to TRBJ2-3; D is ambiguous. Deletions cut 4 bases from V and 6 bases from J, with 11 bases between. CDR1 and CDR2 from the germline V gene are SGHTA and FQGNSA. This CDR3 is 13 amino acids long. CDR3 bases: TGTGCCAGCAGCTCTCCCTCGGCCGATACGCAGTATTTT. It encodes CASSSPSADTQYF.